This entry describes one T cell receptor beta chain. The CDR3 is 14 amino acids. Losses at the gene ends were 3 bases for V and 7 bases for J; bases not matched to a gene: 5. CDR1 is LNHDA and CDR2 is SQIVND in the germline V gene (reference sequence). These data come from a study of T cell responses to AZD1222 COVID-19 vaccine. Clones were sequenced by immunoSEQ multiplex PCR, and TCRdb holds only the in-frame ones, with some missing. The data show around 180,000 clones, around 94% seen once. The rearrangement links TRBV19 to TRBJ1-4; TRBD1 aligns across 7 bases. The source of this sequence is an adult who received the AZD1222 COVID-19 vaccine. The input for sequencing was peripheral blood, taken 28 days after the second AZD1222 dose. DNA for the CDR3: TGTGCCAGTAGTATCGGGACAGCGCTTGAAAAACTGTTTTTT. Translated, it gives CASSIGTALEKLFF.